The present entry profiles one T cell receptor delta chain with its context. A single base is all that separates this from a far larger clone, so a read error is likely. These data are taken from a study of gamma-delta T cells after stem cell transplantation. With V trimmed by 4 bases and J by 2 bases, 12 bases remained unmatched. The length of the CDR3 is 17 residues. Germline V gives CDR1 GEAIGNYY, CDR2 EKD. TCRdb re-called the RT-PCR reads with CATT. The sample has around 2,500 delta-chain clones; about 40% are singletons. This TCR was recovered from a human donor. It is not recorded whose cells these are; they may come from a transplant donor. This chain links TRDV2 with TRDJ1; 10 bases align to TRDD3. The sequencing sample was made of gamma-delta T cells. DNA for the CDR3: TGTGCCTGTGATTCCCTTACTGGGGGATGCGAGACCGATAAACTCATCTTT. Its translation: CACDSLTGGCETDKLIF.